The rows below give T cell receptor beta chains drawn from one sample of a study of beta chain features in type 1 diabetes. Sequencing used immunoSEQ multiplex PCR; TCRdb keeps in-frame clones, though not all of them. The table includes fewer than 900,000 clones, 17% detected once. Source material: naive CD4+ T cells from blood. The receptors here all came from a woman in her late teens or twenties in good health. Both conserved end residues are part of each CDR3. Each record gives: D gene, J gene, V gene, clone size, CDR3 protein, CDR3 DNA. A D gene is named only where the DNA matches it firmly. Size is stated for part of the rows, as once, few or many counts, or as a class when the clone is expanded.

>.|TRBJ2-2|TRBV14|.
CASSRGPANTGELFF
TGTGCCAGCAGCCGAGGACCCGCGAACACCGGGGAGCTGTTTTTT
>TRBD1|TRBJ2-7|TRBV19|.
CASRKNFGTGDEQYF
TGTGCCAGTAGGAAGAATTTCGGGACAGGTGACGAGCAGTACTTC
>TRBD1|TRBJ1-1|TRBV7-2|.
CASSLDIGTGGRAFF
TGTGCCAGCAGCTTAGACATCGGGACAGGGGGAAGGGCTTTCTTT
>.|TRBJ2-1|TRBV15|.
CATSRERVKGGRAYNEQFF
TGTGCCACCAGCAGAGAACGGGTCAAGGGGGGTCGGGCGTACAATGAGCAGTTCTTC
>.|TRBJ2-3|TRBV29-1|few
CSVGRGASTDTQYF
TGCAGCGTTGGGCGCGGCGCTAGCACAGATACGCAGTATTTT
>.|TRBJ2-7|TRBV7-9|.
CASSLIADEQYF
TGTGCCAGCAGCTTAATAGCCGACGAGCAGTACTTC
>TRBD1|TRBJ2-5|TRBV18|.
CASSPGRGQETQYF
TGTGCCAGCTCACCCGGCAGGGGGCAAGAGACCCAGTACTTC
>.|TRBJ2-7|TRBV7-2|few
CASSPSLYEQYF
TGTGCCAGCAGCCCCTCACTCTACGAGCAGTACTTC
>.|TRBJ2-5|TRBV7-2|.
CASSFQGPQYF
TGTGCCAGCAGCTTTCAAGGTCCCCAGTACTTC
>TRBD1|TRBJ1-2|TRBV13|few
CASSLTRRTGVTF
TGTGCCAGCAGCCTGACCCGGCGGACAGGGGTTACCTTC
>.|TRBJ2-2|TRBV18|.
CASSPPGWESGELFF
TGTGCCAGCTCACCACCGGGTTGGGAGTCCGGGGAGCTGTTTTTT
>.|TRBJ2-2|TRBV5-6|few
CASSLQASNVMSGELFF
TGTGCCAGCAGCTTGCAAGCGTCTAACGTTATGTCCGGGGAGCTGTTTTTT
>.|TRBJ2-3|TRBV11-2|.
CASSFGGATDTQYF
TGTGCCAGCAGCTTCGGCGGCGCCACAGATACGCAGTATTTT
>.|TRBJ2-1|TRBV7-8|few
CASSLQSYNEQFF
TGTGCCAGCAGCTTGCAGTCTTACAATGAGCAGTTCTTC
>TRBD2|TRBJ2-2|TRBV16|.
CASSPIRGGPGNTGELFF
TGTGCCAGCAGCCCCATCCGGGGGGGGCCTGGGAACACCGGGGAGCTGTTTTTT